A single sample is the source of the 18 T cell receptor beta chains below, sequenced in a study of shared clonotypes between healthy human individuals. Profiled with immunoSEQ multiplex PCR; TCRdb holds only in-frame clones, not every one. The table lists millions of clones, 85% to 95% of them singletons. Sequencing was performed on naive CD4+ T cells sorted from blood. The subset here: CD45RA+ positively selected. The receptors come from a man younger than 30 in good health.

J is TRBJ2-5 and V is TRBV7-3, with unresolved D. Trimming took 0 bases from V and 2 from J, leaving 7 bases between them. Germline CDR1 is SGHTA and CDR2 is FQGTGA. CDR3 length: 14 residues. The CDR3 coding sequence is TGTGCCAGCAGCTTAACTCCGGTGCAAGAGACCCAGTACTTC. Translating gives CASSLTPVQETQYF. Variable domain in full (rest from reference TRBV7-3 and TRBJ2-5): GAGVSQTPSNKVTEKGKYVELRCDPISGHTALYWYRQSLGQGPEFLIYFQGTGAADDSGLPNDRFFAVRPEGSVSTLKIQRTERGDSAVYLCASSLTPVQETQYFGPGTRLLVL.

This chain's CDR3 is CSVVAGGGTGELFF. In nucleotides, the CDR3 is TGCAGCGTGGTAGCGGGAGGCGGCACCGGGGAGCTGTTTTTT. This chain uses TRBV29-1 with TRBJ2-2; the match to TRBD2 covers 10 bases. The CDR3 totals 14 residues. V lost 6 bases to trimming and J lost 4 bases; unmatched junction nucleotides: 5. Germline V gene data show CDR1 as SQVTM and CDR2 as ANQGSEA.

The CDR3 is CASSLDRVISGNTIYF. In nucleotides, the CDR3 is TGTGCCAGCAGCTTAGATCGGGTTATCTCTGGAAACACCATATATTTT. The genes are TRBV11-2 and TRBJ1-3, with D uncertain. Trimming removed 0 bases at V and 0 bases at J, with 9 bases between. CDR1 is SGHAT, CDR2 FQNNGV, per germline. The CDR3 totals 16 residues.

The chain uses TRBV4-1 and TRBJ1-5; TRBD1 aligns across 8 bases. With V trimmed by 6 bases and J by 6 bases, 7 bases remained unmatched. This CDR3 has 14 amino acids. In germline, CDR1 is MGHRA, CDR2 YSYEKL. CDR3 nucleotides: TGCGCCAGCAGAACAACAGGGGGTGGTCAGCCCCAGCATTTT. Translation: CASRTTGGGQPQHF.

The J gene is TRBJ1-2, the V gene TRBV6-5, with D possibly TRBD1 on 6 matching bases. In germline, CDR1 is MNHEY, CDR2 SVGAGI. V lost 5 bases and J lost 7, with 14 bases in between. The CDR3 has 13 residues. The CDR3 loop reads CASSAGTRLGYTF. CDR3 nucleotides: TGTGCCAGCAGTGCCGGGACAAGGCTTGGCTACACCTTC.

This sequence joins TRBV5-1 and TRBJ1-4; the D gene is possibly TRBD1 (5 bases). The CDR3 runs to 17 residues. V shed 2 bases and J shed 0 bases, with 14 bases lying between them. In germline, CDR1 is SGHRS, CDR2 YFSETQ. The chain's CDR3 is CASSFQGASSTNEKLFF. CDR3 in DNA: TGCGCCAGCAGCTTCCAAGGGGCATCATCAACTAATGAAAAACTGTTTTTT.

Concerning this clone: In the same sample, other DNA sequences code for this CDR3. The chain recombines TRBV5-1 with TRBJ1-3; D remains unclear. The CDR3 has 13 amino acids. The V gene's germline CDR1 is SGHRS and CDR2 YFSETQ. Trimming took 0 bases from V and 1 from J, leaving 2 bases between them. The CDR3 loop reads CASSLDSGNTIYF. CDR3 bases: TGCGCCAGCAGCTTGGATTCTGGAAACACCATATATTTT.

The chain links TRBV18 to TRBJ2-1, with 10 bases fitting TRBD2. V trimming: 4 bases; J trimming: 2 bases; junction bases outside the gene matches: 5. Germline CDR1 and CDR2: KGHSH and LQKENI. The CDR3 extends over 16 amino acids. The CDR3 region has the DNA TGTGCCAGCTCACTCTCAGCGGGAGGGGCCTACAATGAGCAGTTCTTC. This encodes CASSLSAGGAYNEQFF.

About this clone: This may stem from a read error, because a much larger clone lies one nucleotide away. This chain joins TRBV4-1 and TRBJ2-3, with D perhaps matching TRBD1 (7 bases). V was cut by 0 bases and J by 8 bases, with 18 bases left in between. Per germline, CDR1 MGHRA and CDR2 YSYEKL. The CDR3 has 16 residues. The CDR3 bases are TGCGCCAGCAGCCAAGATGAAGGGGGCTGGGGAGGTACGCAGTATTTT. Protein product: CASSQDEGGWGGTQYF.

The chain is built from TRBV11-2 and TRBJ2-7; TRBD2 agrees at 8 bases. The CDR3 length is 16 residues. The V and J ends lost 5 bases and 0 bases, in that order; junction bases with no gene match: 9. Germline V gene sequence: CDR1 SGHAT, CDR2 FQNNGV. The CDR3 region is CASSKISGDSSYEQYF. In DNA, the CDR3 is TGTGCCAGCAGCAAAATTAGCGGGGATAGCTCCTACGAGCAGTACTTC.

The chain carries TRBV29-1 and TRBJ1-2, with no clear D. The CDR3 runs to 13 residues. Deletions cut 7 bases from V and 1 base from J, with 13 bases between. The germline CDR1 and CDR2 sequences are SQVTM and ANQGSEA. CDR3 amino acids: CSATPGSNYGYTF. The CDR3 DNA reads as TGCAGCGCGACCCCTGGGAGTAACTATGGCTACACCTTC.

About this clone: At the DNA level, this CDR3 is encoded by other sequences in the same sample as well. The chain employs TRBV5-1 and TRBJ2-3; TRBD1 aligns across 8 bases. In germline, CDR1 is SGHRS, CDR2 YFSETQ. The CDR3 extends over 15 amino acids. V lost 0 bases, J lost 3 bases, and 3 bases stayed unmatched. This chain's CDR3 is CASSLVGQGTDTQYF. The CDR3 bases are TGCGCCAGCAGCTTGGTTGGACAGGGAACAGATACGCAGTATTTT.

J is TRBJ1-5 and V is TRBV25-1; D unresolved. The V end was cut by 6 bases, the J end by 2 bases, with 11 bases between. Germline CDR1 and CDR2: MGHDK and SYGVNS. The CDR3 is 14 residues long. DNA of the CDR3: TGTGCCAGCAGCTGGGGAAAGGGCAATCAGCCCCAGCATTTT. Translated: CASSWGKGNQPQHF.

The chain uses TRBV25-1 and TRBJ1-6, with unresolved D. Germline V lookup: CDR1 MGHDK, CDR2 SYGVNS. With 1 base removed from V and 6 bases from J, the gap between germline ends came to 7 bases. This CDR3 is built from 14 residues. The CDR3 protein is CASSESGFNSPLHF. In nucleotides, the CDR3 is TGTGCCAGCAGTGAATCGGGATTTAATTCACCCCTCCACTTT.

The chain joins TRBV2 to TRBJ2-5, with 12 bases fitting TRBD1. V shed 6 bases, J shed 8 bases, and the junction held 4 bases outside the gene matches. Germline-derived CDR1 and CDR2 are SNHLY and FYNNEI. This CDR3 spans 13 amino acids. The CDR3, as DNA: TGTGCCAGCAGGGGACAGGGGGCGGCAACCCAGTACTTC. It translates to CASRGQGAATQYF. Supplemented by reference TRBV2 and TRBJ2-5, the full variable domain reads EPEVTQTPSHQVTQMGQEVILRCVPISNHLYFYWYRQILGQKVEFLVSFYNNEISEKSEIFDDQFSVERPDGSNFTLKIRSTKLEDSAMYFCASRGQGAATQYFGPGTRLLVL.

The chain recombines TRBV6-6 with TRBJ2-7, with D hard to call. The CDR3 is made up of 15 amino acids. Germline assignment: CDR1 MNHNY and CDR2 SVGAGI (reference sequence). V gave up 7 bases and J gave up 5 bases, with 21 bases separating them. In DNA, the CDR3 is TGTGCCAGCATCGCTTCGGAGTGGGGAAATCACGAGCAGTACTTC. This sequence encodes CASIASEWGNHEQYF.

V gene TRBV11-2 combines with J gene TRBJ2-3; tentative D call: TRBD2 (6 bases). Per the germline V gene, CDR1 is SGHAT and CDR2 is FQNNGV. V lost 4 bases and J 0 bases, leaving 14 bases between the germline ends. The CDR3 length is 16 residues. CDR3 loop: CASSSRGGQSTDTQYF. CDR3 nucleotides: TGTGCCAGCAGCTCGCGGGGCGGGCAGAGCACAGATACGCAGTATTTT.

The rearrangement links TRBV5-6 to TRBJ2-3; 11 bases line up with TRBD2. The CDR3 has 15 residues. The V gene's germline CDR1 is SGHDT and CDR2 YYEEEE. The J segment lost 2 bases and the V segment lost 3 bases, leaving 2 bases of the junction unmatched. This chain's CDR3 is CASSWGLAVTDTQYF. The CDR3 DNA follows: TGTGCCAGCAGCTGGGGACTAGCGGTCACAGATACGCAGTATTTT.